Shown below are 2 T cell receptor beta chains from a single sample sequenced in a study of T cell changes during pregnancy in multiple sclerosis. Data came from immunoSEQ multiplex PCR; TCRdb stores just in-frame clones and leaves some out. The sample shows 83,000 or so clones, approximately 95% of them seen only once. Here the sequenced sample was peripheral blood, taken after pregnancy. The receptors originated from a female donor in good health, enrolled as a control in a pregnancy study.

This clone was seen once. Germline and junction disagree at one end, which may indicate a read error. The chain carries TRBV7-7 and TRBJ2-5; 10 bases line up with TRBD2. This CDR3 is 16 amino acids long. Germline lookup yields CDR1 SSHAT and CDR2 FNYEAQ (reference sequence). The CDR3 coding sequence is TGTGCTAGCAGCTTATCTAGCGGGGGTACAGACGGGACCCAGTACTTC. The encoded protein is CASSLSSGGTDGTQYF. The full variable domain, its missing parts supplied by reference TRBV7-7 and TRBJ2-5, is GAGVSQSPRYKVTKRGQDVTLRCDPISSHATLYWYQQALGQGPEFLTYFNYEAQPDKSGLPSDRFSAERPEGSISTLTIQRTEQRDSAMYRCASSLSSGGTDGTQYFGPGTRLLVL.

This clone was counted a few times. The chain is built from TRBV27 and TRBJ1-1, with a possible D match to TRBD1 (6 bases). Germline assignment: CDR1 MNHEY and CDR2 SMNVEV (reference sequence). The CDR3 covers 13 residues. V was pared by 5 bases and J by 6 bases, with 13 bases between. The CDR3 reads CASSIWGQPEAFF. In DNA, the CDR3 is TGTGCCAGCAGTATATGGGGACAACCTGAAGCTTTCTTT.